This entry lists 19 T cell receptor beta chains sequenced from one sample in a study of T cell clones after liver transplantation. Repertoires were generated with immunoSEQ multiplex PCR, while TCRdb's copy carries only in-frame clones and drops some. In the table there are over 45,000 clones, more than 65% of which are singletons. This specimen consisted of CD4+ T cells from blood, obtained around 54 months after liver transplant. All receptors come from a human patient who received a liver transplant. Part of the T cell pool may stem from the graft donor.

This chain connects TRBV9 to TRBJ2-5; no reliable D call. The V gene's germline CDR1 is SGDLS and CDR2 YYNGEE. There are 13 residues in the CDR3. The V end was cut by 4 bases, the J end by 4 bases, with 11 bases between. CDR3 bases: TGTGCCAGCAGCCCCCGATTCCGAGAGACCCAGTACTTC. Its protein is CASSPRFRETQYF.

The V and J genes are TRBV27 and TRBJ1-1; D remains ambiguous. From germline, CDR1 is MNHEY and CDR2 SMNVEV (reference sequence). V was pared by 0 bases and J by 6 bases, with 14 bases between. This CDR3 region has 15 residues. The CDR3 reads CASSLSVGYGAEAFF. As DNA, the CDR3 is TGTGCCAGCAGTTTATCGGTAGGGTACGGGGCTGAAGCTTTCTTT.

Written as DNA, the CDR3 is TGTGCCAGTAGCAGTCCGGGCAGCGGGGGGGCCACGGGAGATACGCAGTATTTT. This encodes CASSSPGSGGATGDTQYF. The gene calls are TRBV19 and TRBJ2-3; 10 nucleotides match TRBD2. The CDR3 is made up of 18 amino acids. CDR1 and CDR2 (germline): LNHDA, SQIVND (reference sequence). V trimming: 6 bases; J trimming: 5 bases; junction bases outside the gene matches: 17. Looking up the rest from reference TRBV19 and TRBJ2-3 gives the full variable domain: DGGITQSPKYLFRKEGQNVTLSCEQNLNHDAMYWYRQDPGQGLRLIYYSQIVNDFQKGDIAEGYSVSREKKESFPLTVTSAQKNPTAFYLCASSSPGSGGATGDTQYFGPGTRLTVL.

The chain recombines TRBV7-8 with TRBJ1-3; D might be TRBD1 (5 bases). Per the germline V gene, CDR1 is SGHVS and CDR2 is FQNEAQ. Trimming left V 5 bases short and J 4 bases short, with 12 bases between. This CDR3 spans 14 amino acids. CDR3: CASSPGRQGNTIYF. The CDR3 DNA reads TGTGCCAGCAGCCCTGGGAGACAGGGAAACACCATATATTTT.

J is TRBJ1-5 and V is TRBV14; no definite D call. V was pared by 3 bases and J by 5 bases, with 11 bases between. The CDR3 runs 14 residues. Germline-derived CDR1 and CDR2 are SGHDN and FVKESK. CDR3 loop: CASSHRGIDQPQHF. The CDR3 DNA reads TGTGCCAGCAGCCATCGAGGGATAGATCAGCCCCAGCATTTT.

This clone appeared a few times. The CDR3 region has the DNA TGTGCCAGCAGCCTAGGGACAGGGGGCTTAGGTCAGCCCCAGCATTTT. Its translation: CASSLGTGGLGQPQHF. The V and J genes are TRBV5-8 and TRBJ1-5; 12 bases match TRBD1. V trimming: 4 bases; J trimming: 6 bases; junction bases outside the gene matches: 8. The CDR3 runs to 16 residues. Germline CDR1 SGHTS, CDR2 YDEGEE.

This clone was seen once. V gene TRBV5-1 combines with J gene TRBJ2-3, with D possibly TRBD2 on 7 matching bases. V was trimmed by 0 bases and J by 4 bases, leaving 15 bases between them. The CDR3 extends over 16 amino acids. CDR1 is SGHRS, CDR2 YFSETQ, per germline. CDR3 bases: TGCGCCAGCAGCTTGGGTGGCGGGGGCGCCTCAGATACGCAGTATTTT. Translating gives CASSLGGGGASDTQYF.

This rearrangement joins TRBV6-5 to TRBJ1-5; no firm D call. V was cut by 2 bases and J by 5 bases, with 7 bases left in between. Germline loops: CDR1 MNHEY, CDR2 SVGAGI. CDR3 length: 13 residues. The CDR3 protein is CASSYTPYQPQHF. CDR3 coding DNA: TGTGCCAGCAGTTACACACCGTATCAGCCCCAGCATTTT.

The rearrangement uses TRBV6-1 and TRBJ1-1; the match to TRBD1 covers 8 bases. CDR1 is MNHNS, CDR2 SASEGT, per germline. The trim removed 6 bases at V and 3 bases at J, leaving 6 bases unmatched. The CDR3 loop spans 14 amino acids. CDR3 protein: CASRRTGRDTEAFF. The CDR3 coding sequence is TGTGCCAGCAGACGGACAGGGAGGGACACTGAAGCTTTCTTT.

The gene calls are TRBV19 and TRBJ2-3; tentatively, D is TRBD2 (5 bases). Germline loops: CDR1 LNHDA, CDR2 SQIVND (reference sequence). CDR3 length equals 13 residues. V lost 6 bases to trimming and J lost 1 base, with 8 bases between them. In nucleotides, the CDR3 is TGTGCCAGTAGGCCAGCGGGCACAGATACGCAGTATTTT. Residues: CASRPAGTDTQYF.

This clone was recorded once. The V call is TRBV6-4, the J call TRBJ2-1; 8 bases align to TRBD1. J lost 7 bases, V lost 5 bases, and 10 bases had no gene match. The germline CDR1 and CDR2 sequences are MRHNA and SNTAGT. The CDR3 is made up of 15 amino acids. The CDR3 loop reads CASSYLGQGINEQFF. CDR3 sequence (DNA): TGTGCCAGCAGTTACCTTGGACAGGGAATAAATGAGCAGTTCTTC.

The chain employs TRBV19 and TRBJ1-3, with D uncertain. CDR3 length: 13 amino acids. V lost 9 bases to trimming and J lost 7 bases, with 16 bases between them. Germline V gives CDR1 LNHDA, CDR2 SQIVND (reference sequence). This chain's CDR3 is CASAPPAFNTIYF. CDR3 nucleotides: TGTGCCAGCGCCCCCCCGGCTTTTAACACCATATATTTT.

The sample holds a few counts of this clone. The chain combines TRBV10-1 with TRBJ2-2; 8 nucleotides agree with TRBD2. With V trimmed by 3 bases and J by 4 bases, 4 bases remained unmatched. The CDR3 extends over 15 amino acids. Germline-derived CDR1 and CDR2 are WNHNN and SYGVQD (reference sequence). This CDR3 reads CASSEKRGFTGELFF. The CDR3 nucleotides read TGCGCCAGCAGTGAAAAGCGGGGGTTCACCGGGGAGCTGTTTTTT.

The chain couples TRBV4-2 to TRBJ2-1; 11 bases align to TRBD2. The germline gives CDR1 LGHNA, CDR2 YNFKEQ. The CDR3 has 13 residues. V lost 4 bases, J lost 9 bases, and 2 bases stayed unmatched. The CDR3 coding sequence is TGTGCCAGCAGCCCCACTAGCGGGGGTGAGCAGTTCTTC. This translates into CASSPTSGGEQFF.

V gene TRBV6-5 combines with J gene TRBJ1-1; 10 nucleotides agree with TRBD1. The J segment lost 12 bases and the V segment lost 2 bases, leaving 6 bases of the junction unmatched. This CDR3 comprises 13 residues. Germline V CDR1 and CDR2: MNHEY, SVGAGI. CDR3: CASSYRDRGESFF. The DNA for the CDR3 is TGTGCCAGCAGTTACAGGGACAGGGGCGAATCTTTCTTT.

J is TRBJ2-3 and V is TRBV5-4; 7 positions agree with TRBD1. Looked up from germline, CDR1 is SGHNT and CDR2 is YYREEE (reference sequence). With V trimmed by 4 bases and J by 0 bases, 8 bases remained unmatched. The CDR3 length is 16 residues. The CDR3 DNA follows: TGTGCCAGCAGCAGAATTGGGACAGCTAGCACAGATACGCAGTATTTT. Protein product: CASSRIGTASTDTQYF.

The chain joins TRBV7-3 to TRBJ2-7; TRBD1 aligns across 9 bases. Germline trimming cut 4 bases from V and 7 bases from J; bases unmatched to any gene: 11. Germline CDR1 and CDR2: SGHTA and FQGTGA. CDR3 length: 15 amino acids. The CDR3 is CASSSDGGTGSEQYF. The CDR3 DNA is TGTGCCAGCAGCTCCGATGGGGGGACAGGGAGTGAGCAGTACTTC.

V gene TRBV7-3 combines with J gene TRBJ2-2; D not resolved. The V gene's germline CDR1 is SGHTA and CDR2 FQGTGA. Trimming removed 1 base at V and 0 bases at J, with 3 bases between. The CDR3 length is 14 residues. The CDR3 protein is CASSLNSNTGELFF. CDR3 nucleotides: TGTGCCAGCAGCTTAAATTCGAACACCGGGGAGCTGTTTTTT.

The chain is built from TRBV6-6 and TRBJ1-5; possible D gene TRBD1, 6 bases. Germline V gene lookup returns CDR1 MNHNY and CDR2 SVGAGI (reference sequence). V lost 6 bases and J 4 bases, leaving 10 bases between the germline ends. The CDR3 has 13 amino acids. This CDR3 reads CASSQGWNQPQHF. The CDR3 region has the DNA TGTGCCAGCAGCCAGGGGTGGAATCAGCCCCAGCATTTT.